One and the same sample provided the 4 T cell receptor beta chains below, sequenced in a study of T cell responses to AZD1222 COVID-19 vaccine. Sequenced by immunoSEQ multiplex PCR; TCRdb stores in-frame clones only, minus some. Counted here are 80,000 to 95,000 clones, around 89% occurring once; the ten biggest clones make up more than 4.5%. The source material was peripheral blood, sampled on day 0 of MenACWY control vaccination. The receptors were sampled from an adult in good health.

CDR3 sequence (DNA): TGTGCCAGTAGTATGGTTGGGGGATCCACTGAAGCTTTCTTT. This sequence encodes CASSMVGGSTEAFF. The chain joins TRBV19 to TRBJ1-1; D may be TRBD1 (5 bases). In germline, CDR1 is LNHDA, CDR2 SQIVND (reference sequence). CDR3 length: 14 residues. Trimming removed 3 bases from V and 4 bases from J, with 12 bases in between.

The table lists this clone with a few counts. The genes are TRBV24-1 and TRBJ2-5, with a weak D call TRBD1 (6 bases). The CDR3 loop spans 15 amino acids. V was pared by 1 base and J by 3 bases, with 11 bases between. CDR1 and CDR2 from the germline V gene are KGHDR and SFDVKD. As DNA, the CDR3 is TGTGCCACCAGTGATTTAACGGACAGAAAAGAGACCCAGTACTTC. It is translated as CATSDLTDRKETQYF.

This chain connects TRBV7-3 to TRBJ2-1; 8 bases fit TRBD2. With 5 bases clipped from V and 6 bases from J, the junction kept 6 bases outside the gene matches. The CDR3 has 14 residues. In germline, CDR1 is SGHTA, CDR2 FQGTGA. CDR3 nucleotide sequence: TGTGCCAGCAGCGTGGCGGGAGGCCTCAATGAGCAGTTCTTC. This sequence encodes CASSVAGGLNEQFF.

The V and J genes are TRBV7-2 and TRBJ1-2, with a possible D match to TRBD1 (5 bases). The CDR3 sequence is 14 residues long. The ends were cut back, 1 base at V and 4 bases at J, with 10 bases in the middle. Germline CDR1 is SGHTA and CDR2 is FQGNSA. The CDR3 protein is CASSLGQGAYGYTF. CDR3 DNA: TGTGCCAGCAGCTTAGGCCAGGGCGCCTATGGCTACACCTTC.